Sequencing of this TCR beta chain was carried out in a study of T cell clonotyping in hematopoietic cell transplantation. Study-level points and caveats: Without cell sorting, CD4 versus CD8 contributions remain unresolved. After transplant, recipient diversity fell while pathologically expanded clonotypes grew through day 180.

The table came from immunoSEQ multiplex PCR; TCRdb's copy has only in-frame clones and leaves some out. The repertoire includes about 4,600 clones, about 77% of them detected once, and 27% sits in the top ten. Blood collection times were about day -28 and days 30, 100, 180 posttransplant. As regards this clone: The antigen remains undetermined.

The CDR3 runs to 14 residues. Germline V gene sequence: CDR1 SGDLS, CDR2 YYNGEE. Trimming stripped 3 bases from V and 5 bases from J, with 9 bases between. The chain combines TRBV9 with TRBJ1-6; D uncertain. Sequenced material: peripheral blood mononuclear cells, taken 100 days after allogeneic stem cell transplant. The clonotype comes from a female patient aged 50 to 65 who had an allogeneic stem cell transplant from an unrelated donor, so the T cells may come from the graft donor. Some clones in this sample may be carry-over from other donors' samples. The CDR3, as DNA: TGTGCCAGCAGCGCGAGGGCCGATAATTCACCCCTCCACTTT. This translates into CASSARADNSPLHF.